These T cell receptor beta chains were read from a single sample in a study of T cell responses to AZD1222 COVID-19 vaccine. Libraries were prepared by immunoSEQ multiplex PCR; TCRdb keeps only in-frame clonotypes and omits some of them. The sample records 150,000 to 200,000 clones, 88% being singletons. The specimen comprised peripheral blood, sampled 28 days after the second AZD1222 dose. These receptors all stem from an adult who received the AZD1222 COVID-19 vaccine. Both conserved end residues are trimmed from each CDR3. Each record gives: V gene, CDR3 protein.

V: TRBV29-1; CDR3: SVEGGGQPQH
V: TRBV10-3; CDR3: AISAGGRVQGGYGYT
V: TRBV19; CDR3: ASSTWTSGRRMQQF
V: TRBV19; CDR3: ATSVGGTYNEQF
V: TRBV18; CDR3: ASSPPPGGTNEQF
V: TRBV5-1; CDR3: ASSLDRLAGGNEQF
V: TRBV7-8; CDR3: ASSLVWSARGEAF
V: TRBV6-5; CDR3: ASSRGDRAYEQY
V: TRBV7-3; CDR3: ASSLMSNSPLH
V: TRBV6-5; CDR3: ASSYQWGREQF
V: TRBV12-3/TRBV12-4; CDR3: ASSWTGWDEQY
V: TRBV5-4; CDR3: ASSTSAGAVVTQY
V: TRBV28; CDR3: ASSLRTTPSTQY
V: TRBV9; CDR3: ASSAGGGVAYEQY
V: TRBV6-6; CDR3: ASRTPKTGVGEQY
V: TRBV6-6; CDR3: ASKWRRTGNYNEQF
V: TRBV27; CDR3: ASRSPRGSSYNSPLH
V: TRBV11-2; CDR3: ASSFRGGATGELF
V: TRBV6-5; CDR3: ANLAGTYNEQF
V: TRBV3-1/TRBV3-2; CDR3: ASSLTPSSYEQY
V: TRBV11-2; CDR3: ASSPLRSSYNEQF
V: TRBV7-2; CDR3: ASSFLRIGTQY
V: TRBV19; CDR3: ASRLHEKLF
V: TRBV19; CDR3: ASSWTSGSAGDSYEQY
V: TRBV19; CDR3: ASSMRGGGLGYT
V: TRBV11-2; CDR3: ASSLDPIAGVTDTQY
V: TRBV4-3; CDR3: ASSQDLGGSSYNEQF
V: TRBV11-1; CDR3: ASSRQLNTEAF
V: TRBV6-5; CDR3: ASSLLFRGGGEQY
V: TRBV7-3; CDR3: ASRDGGTNTDTQY
V: TRBV5-1; CDR3: ASSLTSGNLDTQY
V: TRBV7-3; CDR3: ASSLTRLGGAENEQF
V: TRBV14; CDR3: ASSPLRAMYEQY
V: TRBV5-5; CDR3: ASVPNEAQDYEQY
V: TRBV7-9; CDR3: ASSLATGSGNTIY
V: TRBV24-1; CDR3: ATSDSTGGSIYEQY
V: TRBV7-6; CDR3: ASSLRSALLVGEQY
V: TRBV13; CDR3: ASSSGQGIYGYT
V: TRBV18; CDR3: ASSPSTRDSYEQY
V: TRBV7-2; CDR3: ASSLVRMYEQY
V: TRBV28; CDR3: ASSPDSILNYGYT
V: TRBV30; CDR3: AWSPRDLYYEQY
V: TRBV28; CDR3: ASNRGGTANTGELF